This passage covers 10 T cell receptor beta chains from one sample sequenced in a study of T-cell reconstitution after alpha-beta-depleted transplantation in children. The library targeted TCRbeta and was prepared with unique molecular identifiers. TCRdb independently ran MiXCR on the PCR reads; one entry per CDR3 protein. The sample shows about 540,000 distinct CDR3 sequences, 15% to 20% of them seen only once. Sequenced here: PBMCs from the stem cell graft donor, sampled from the stem cell graft. Source of these receptors: a human donor who donated a stem cell graft to a child with acute lymphoblastic leukemia.

This chain links TRBV24-1 with TRBJ2-3, with D maybe TRBD1 (5 bases). The CDR3 contains 14 residues. With 6 bases removed from V and 4 bases from J, the gap between germline ends came to 13 bases. The germline CDR1 and CDR2 sequences are KGHDR and SFDVKD. This chain's CDR3 is CATSQRQGADTQYF. The CDR3 nucleotides are TGTGCCACCAGTCAAAGGCAGGGCGCAGATACGCAGTATTTT.

In its sample, this clonotype was seen a few times. The chain employs TRBV20-1 and TRBJ2-1; 7 bases are a match to TRBD2. The ends lost 0 bases at V and 6 bases at J; junction bases unmatched: 14. This CDR3 is built from 17 residues. Per germline, CDR1 DFQATT and CDR2 SNEGSKA (reference sequence). Here the CDR3 DNA reads TGCAGTGCTAGAGATTTCGAAAGCGGGACCCCTAGCAATGAGCAGTTCTTC. This codes for CSARDFESGTPSNEQFF.

This clonotype has more than one count but fewer than ten. The rearrangement joins TRBV6-1 to TRBJ2-2; D may match TRBD1 or TRBD2 (6 bases each). The CDR3 contains 19 residues. CDR1 MNHNS and CDR2 SASEGT come from the germline V gene. Trimming took 8 bases from V and 0 from J, leaving 25 bases between them. The CDR3 DNA follows: TGTGCCAGCCAGCAACGAGGGGGGAGGTCCTTCGCGAACACCGGGGAGCTGTTTTTT. It codes for CASQQRGGRSFANTGELFF.

In its sample, this clonotype was seen a few times. The V and J genes are TRBV5-1 and TRBJ2-1; 8 positions agree with TRBD2. V trimming: 4 bases; J trimming: 4 bases; junction bases outside the gene matches: 4. CDR1 and CDR2 from the germline V gene are SGHRS and YFSETQ. CDR3 size: 14 residues. The CDR3 region is CASSTASGYNEQFF. The CDR3 DNA reads as TGCGCCAGCAGCACTGCTAGCGGGTACAATGAGCAGTTCTTC.

The V and J genes are TRBV18 and TRBJ2-3; TRBD2 matches 7 bases. The CDR3 runs to 16 residues. Germline V CDR1 and CDR2: KGHSH, LQKENI. With V trimmed by 3 bases and J by 4 bases, 10 bases remained unmatched. CDR3 region: CASSPSGGSRADTQYF. DNA of the CDR3: TGTGCCAGCTCACCCTCCGGCGGGAGTAGGGCAGATACGCAGTATTTT.

The chain combines TRBV6-5 with TRBJ2-1, with 10 nucleotides matching TRBD1. J gave up 4 bases and V 2 bases, and 5 bases lay outside the gene matches. Germline-derived CDR1 and CDR2 are MNHEY and SVGAGI. The CDR3 has 16 residues. CDR3 nucleotides: TGTGCCAGCAGTTACGGGGACAGGGGACCTTACAATGAGCAGTTCTTC. It encodes CASSYGDRGPYNEQFF.

This clonotype was observed a handful of times. The V gene is TRBV18, the J gene TRBJ2-7; 10 nucleotides agree with TRBD1. The CDR3 loop spans 15 amino acids. Germline loops: CDR1 KGHSH, CDR2 LQKENI. The ends lost 4 bases at V and 2 bases at J; junction bases unmatched: 5. In DNA form, the CDR3 reads TGTGCCAGCTCACGATCCGGGACAGGGGCCTACGAGCAGTACTTC. Translating gives CASSRSGTGAYEQYF.

The V and J genes are TRBV5-5 and TRBJ1-5; tentatively, D is TRBD1 (5 bases). CDR1 SGHKS and CDR2 YYEKEE come from the germline V gene (reference sequence). There are 13 residues in the CDR3. Between the trimmed V and J ends, which lost 2 bases and 11 bases, there was a span of 14 bases. CDR3 sequence reads: CASSFAGESAQHF. The CDR3 DNA sequence: TGTGCCAGCAGCTTCGCGGGGGAGTCGGCCCAGCATTTT.

This clonotype was detected a few times. This chain links TRBV20-1 with TRBJ2-7; TRBD1 aligns across 9 bases. CDR3 length equals 15 residues. Germline CDR1 is DFQATT and CDR2 is SNEGSKA (reference sequence). V lost 0 bases to trimming and J lost 3 bases; unmatched junction nucleotides: 6. CDR3 DNA: TGCAGTGCTAGAGAGATTCGGACAGGGGACTACGAGCAGTACTTC. Translation: CSAREIRTGDYEQYF.

This chain connects TRBV6-1 to TRBJ2-3; 10 bases map to TRBD2. J gave up 3 bases and V 6 bases, and 15 bases lay outside the gene matches. The CDR3 covers 18 residues. The germline V gene has CDR1 MNHNS and CDR2 SASEGT. As DNA, the CDR3 is TGTGCCAGCAGAGACCATGGACTAGCGGATACTAGGACAGATACGCAGTATTTT. Translation gives CASRDHGLADTRTDTQYF.